This note documents a single TCR beta chain sequence. The data belong to a study of blood T cells in healthy people across ages. Trimming removed 7 bases from V and 11 bases from J, with 14 bases in between. Germline V CDR1 and CDR2: MNHEY, SVGEGT. This CDR3 spans 11 amino acids. The second PCR ran about 7 to 12 cycles with a sample-barcoded 5' primer and J-beta primers. TCRdb reprocessed the 5' RACE reads with MiXCR, giving one entry per CDR3 protein. The sample lists about 670,000 distinct CDR3 sequences, about 43% seen once, with 25% to 35% in the top ten. Sequencing used blood. This TCR was recovered from an elderly man in good health. The chain combines TRBV6-2 or TRBV6-3 with TRBJ2-5; weak D call: TRBD1 (5 bases). The CDR3 region has the DNA TGTGCCAGCACAGGGCTAAATGAGCAGTACTTC. It encodes CASTGLNEQYF.